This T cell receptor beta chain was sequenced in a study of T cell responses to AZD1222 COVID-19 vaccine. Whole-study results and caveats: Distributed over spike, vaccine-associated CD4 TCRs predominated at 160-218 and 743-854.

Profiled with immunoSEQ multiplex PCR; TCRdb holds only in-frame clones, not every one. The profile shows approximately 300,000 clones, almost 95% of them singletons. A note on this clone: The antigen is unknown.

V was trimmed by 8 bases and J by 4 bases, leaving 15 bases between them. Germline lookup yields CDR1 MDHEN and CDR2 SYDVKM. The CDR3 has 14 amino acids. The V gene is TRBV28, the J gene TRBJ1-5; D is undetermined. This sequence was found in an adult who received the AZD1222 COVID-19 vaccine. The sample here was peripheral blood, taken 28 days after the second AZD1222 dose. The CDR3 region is CASGTGQANQPQHF. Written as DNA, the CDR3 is TGTGCCAGCGGCACTGGGCAGGCGAATCAGCCCCAGCATTTT.